Below are 15 T cell receptor beta chains sequenced from a single sample in a study of T cells after posttransplantation cyclophosphamide. Treatment was busulfan-fludarabine conditioning, a marrow graft, and cyclophosphamide on days +3 and +4. Sequencing was performed with immunoSEQ multiplex PCR; in TCRdb, only in-frame clones are kept and a portion is missing. The repertoire has under 15,000 clones, none seen only once; the ten largest take roughly 25%. Specimen: PBMCs, collected after allogeneic stem cell transplant with posttransplant cyclophosphamide. The receptors come from a female patient in her forties or fifties who received an allogeneic stem cell transplant from a related donor, was CMV-positive, and had acute GVHD only. Some T cells may originate from the graft donor.

This clone was counted at least ten times. The chain carries TRBV5-5 and TRBJ1-4; D may be TRBD1 (5 bases). Germline lookup yields CDR1 SGHKS and CDR2 YYEKEE (reference sequence). V was cut by 4 bases and J by 8 bases, with 18 bases left in between. The CDR3 runs 15 residues. The CDR3 DNA reads TGTGCCAGCAGCACTGACCGGGGACTAGGGGAAAAACTGTTTTTT. Translating gives CASSTDRGLGEKLFF.

This clone was picked up many times. This chain links TRBV10-3 with TRBJ2-3, with 7 nucleotides matching TRBD2. The V and J ends lost 2 bases and 9 bases, in that order; junction bases with no gene match: 8. Per germline, CDR1 ENHRY and CDR2 SYGVKD. This CDR3 is built from 14 residues. The chain's CDR3 is CAISERGDLKTQYF. The CDR3 nucleotides read TGTGCCATCAGTGAGCGGGGGGACCTAAAGACGCAGTATTTT.

Ten or more counts support this clone. This chain connects TRBV23-1 to TRBJ1-1; weak D call: TRBD1 (6 bases). TRBV23-1 is marked as an open reading frame, function uncertain. This CDR3 has 12 amino acids. The CDR3 region has the DNA TGCGCGCACAGGGATAAGTTCGGTGAAGCTTTCTTT. Protein: CAHRDKFGEAFF.

This clone was detected ten times or more. The chain couples TRBV10-3 to TRBJ1-5; 7 nucleotides match TRBD1. The ends lost 10 bases at V and 4 bases at J; junction bases unmatched: 10. Germline CDR1 is ENHRY and CDR2 is SYGVKD. The CDR3 runs to 14 residues. CDR3 sequence: CASSTGERNQPQHF. CDR3 in DNA: TGTGCCAGTAGTACAGGGGAGAGGAATCAGCCCCAGCATTTT.

In this sample, this clone turned up many times. The genes are TRBV19 and TRBJ2-7; 8 bases match TRBD1. V shed 6 bases and J 3 bases; nucleotides not matched to a gene: 13. Germline V CDR1 and CDR2: LNHDA, SQIVND (reference sequence). This CDR3 comprises 16 residues. In DNA form, the CDR3 reads TGTGCCAGTAGGGACAGGGACTCCCACTTCGGCTACGAGCAGTACTTC. This gives the protein CASRDRDSHFGYEQYF.

This clone came up many times. The chain joins TRBV11-3 to TRBJ2-5, with a weak D call TRBD2 (6 bases). V was pared by 5 bases and J by 1 base, with 14 bases between. CDR3 length: 15 residues. Germline-derived CDR1 and CDR2 are SGHNT and YENEEA. The CDR3: CASSPPGGLQETQYF. CDR3 in DNA: TGTGCCAGCAGCCCCCCCGGGGGACTCCAAGAGACCCAGTACTTC.

This clone was observed at least ten times. The chain combines TRBV19 with TRBJ1-2, with D maybe TRBD1 (5 bases). The CDR3 is made up of 17 amino acids. V was clipped by 3 bases and J by 6 bases, with 23 bases between them. Looked up from germline, CDR1 is LNHDA and CDR2 is SQIVND (reference sequence). The CDR3 DNA reads TGTGCCAGTAGTATTCTCCTCGTACCGGTCGCGGGGGATGGCTACACCTTC. Translation gives CASSILLVPVAGDGYTF. Together with reference TRBV19 and TRBJ1-2, the CDR3 gives the full variable domain: DGGITQSPKYLFRKEGQNVTLSCEQNLNHDAMYWYRQDPGQGLRLIYYSQIVNDFQKGDIAEGYSVSREKKESFPLTVTSAQKNPTAFYLCASSILLVPVAGDGYTFGSGTRLTVV.

The sample holds a few counts of this clone. This chain connects TRBV5-1 to TRBJ2-5; TRBD1 matches at 8 bases. CDR1 SGHRS and CDR2 YFSETQ come from the germline V gene. The CDR3 contains 13 residues. J gave up 5 bases and V 0 bases, and 0 bases lay outside the gene matches. CDR3 DNA sequence: TGCGCCAGCAGCTTGGGACAGGGGGAGACCCAGTACTTC. Translated, it gives CASSLGQGETQYF. Based on the CDR3 plus reference TRBV5-1 and TRBJ2-5, the full variable domain is KAGVTQTPRYLIKTRGQQVTLSCSPISGHRSVSWYQQTPGQGLQFLFEYFSETQRNKGNFPGRFSGRQFSNSRSEMNVSTLELGDSALYLCASSLGQGETQYFGPGTRLLVL.

This clone was counted at least ten times. V gene TRBV5-1 combines with J gene TRBJ2-2; D call uncertain. This CDR3 has 14 residues. Trimming pared 2 bases from V and 6 bases from J, leaving 11 bases between. CDR1 SGHRS and CDR2 YFSETQ come from the germline V gene. CDR3 sequence reads: CASSLLPEPGELFF. Here the CDR3 DNA reads TGCGCCAGCAGCTTACTGCCTGAACCCGGGGAGCTGTTTTTT.

This clone was recorded at least ten times. The V and J genes are TRBV20-1 and TRBJ2-3; 8 bases align to TRBD1. The length of the CDR3 is 11 residues. The germline CDR1 and CDR2 sequences are DFQATT and SNEGSKA (reference sequence). V trimming: 5 bases; J trimming: 14 bases; junction bases outside the gene matches: 9. The CDR3 reads CSAPTGGSWYF. The CDR3 coding sequence is TGCAGTGCTCCCACAGGGGGATCATGGTATTTT.

This clone was detected ten times or more. The chain joins TRBV4-2 to TRBJ1-3; D might be TRBD1 (5 bases). The length of the CDR3 is 16 residues. Trimming shortened V by 0 bases and J by 3 bases, and 12 bases separated the two germline ends. Germline loops: CDR1 LGHNA, CDR2 YNFKEQ. CDR3 coding DNA: TGTGCCAGCAGCCAAGACGCGACAGTCGGTGGAAACACCATATATTTT. It yields the protein CASSQDATVGGNTIYF.

This chain connects TRBV18 to TRBJ2-2, with D maybe TRBD1 (6 bases). Between the trimmed V and J ends, which lost 2 bases and 4 bases, there was a span of 14 bases. From germline, CDR1 is KGHSH and CDR2 LQKENI. CDR3 length equals 16 residues. In DNA, the CDR3 is TGTGCCAGCTCACCAATAACAGGGATGGGCACCGGGGAGCTGTTTTTT. Translation: CASSPITGMGTGELFF.

This clone was recorded many times. Here the CDR3 DNA reads TGTGCCAGCAGCTTAATGGGACAGGGGGCAATGAACACTGAAGCTTTCTTT. Encoded protein: CASSLMGQGAMNTEAFF. The chain joins TRBV7-3 to TRBJ1-1; 12 bases map to TRBD1. The germline gives CDR1 SGHTA, CDR2 FQGTGA. Trimming cost V 1 base and J 0 bases; bases outside gene matches: 3. The CDR3 is made up of 17 amino acids. Full variable domain (outside the CDR3, taken from reference TRBV7-3 and TRBJ1-1): GAGVSQTPSNKVTEKGKYVELRCDPISGHTALYWYRQSLGQGPEFLIYFQGTGAADDSGLPNDRFFAVRPEGSVSTLKIQRTERGDSAVYLCASSLMGQGAMNTEAFFGQGTRLTVV.

This clone was picked up many times. The chain employs TRBV7-9 and TRBJ2-4; maybe TRBD1 (6 bases). CDR1 and CDR2 (germline): SEHNR, FQNEAQ (reference sequence). Trimming took 5 bases from V and 5 from J, leaving 10 bases between them. The CDR3 is 13 residues long. CDR3 protein: CASSRDTENIQYF. The CDR3 bases are TGTGCCAGCAGCCGGGACACGGAAAACATTCAGTACTTC.

This clone was observed at least ten times. J is TRBJ1-3 and V is TRBV5-5; TRBD1 might be the D (6 bases). V gave up 0 bases and J gave up 0 bases, with 10 bases separating them. The CDR3 sequence is 16 residues long. CDR1 and CDR2 from the germline V gene are SGHKS and YYEKEE (reference sequence). The CDR3 bases are TGTGCCAGCAGCTTGGCCCGGGACACCTCTGGAAACACCATATATTTT. It codes for CASSLARDTSGNTIYF.